These T cell receptor beta chains were read from a single sample in a study of shared clonotypes between healthy human individuals. The method was immunoSEQ multiplex PCR; TCRdb's version includes in-frame clones alone and lacks a portion of them. The sample yields roughly 2,500,000 clones, 80% to 95% seen once. The specimen was naive CD4+ T cells from PBMCs. The receptors derive from a man aged 18 to 35 in good health. Some clones in this sample may be carry-over from other donors' samples. Both conserved end residues are part of each CDR3. Fields, in order: clone size, J gene, V gene, CDR3 protein. The size field is filled for only some rows; it gives once, few, many or a size class.

>.|TRBJ1-3|TRBV19
CASSIVSAGNTIYF
>.|TRBJ2-5|TRBV7-3
CASSPTGTGGETQYF
>.|TRBJ1-1|TRBV14
CASSRQGLITEAFF
>.|TRBJ2-7|TRBV5-1
CASSLAPFQGSYEQYF
>.|TRBJ2-5|TRBV2
CASSAGQETQYF
>once|TRBJ2-5|TRBV7-9
CASSLALAAWGQTQYF
>once|TRBJ2-1|TRBV23-1
CASSPDRPQQFF
>.|TRBJ2-1|TRBV6-6
CASSYSNNEQFF
>.|TRBJ2-1|TRBV2
CASSLPGRGYNEQFF
>.|TRBJ2-6|TRBV6-5
CASSRLSGANVLTF
>.|TRBJ2-5|TRBV27
CASSLLAGDQETQYF
>.|TRBJ2-7|TRBV5-5
CASSLFPLDSYEQYF
>once|TRBJ2-1|TRBV19
CASNRRQGSYNEQFF
>.|TRBJ2-4|TRBV15
CATSREGGITKNIQYF
>.|TRBJ2-3|TRBV11-3
CASSEGLFRDTQYF
>.|TRBJ2-6|TRBV18
CASSPMTASNTGANVLTF
>.|TRBJ2-1|TRBV6-1
CASSWDRGVPFF
>.|TRBJ2-3|TRBV5-1
CASSSGKRTATDTQYF
>.|TRBJ2-1|TRBV27
CASSWPATSGRANEQFF
>few|TRBJ1-5|TRBV30
CAWSRRTVRQPQHF
>few|TRBJ1-2|TRBV18
CASSPGAGYTF
>.|TRBJ1-3|TRBV7-3
CASSPTGGAGNTIYF
>.|TRBJ1-1|TRBV5-6
CASSLRQIMNTEAFF
>.|TRBJ2-2|TRBV27
CASSPGRNTGELFF
>.|TRBJ2-7|TRBV5-6
CASIYRGLRYEQYF
>.|TRBJ2-1|TRBV2
CASMGPTVRDEQFF
>.|TRBJ1-5|TRBV6-1
CASSGRGTDAQHF
>once|TRBJ1-2|TRBV30
CAWSARPGQQRDGYTF
>.|TRBJ1-1|TRBV5-4
CASSWGQGRVTEAFF
>.|TRBJ2-4|TRBV7-8
CASSLNRVGPAVSGIQYF
>.|TRBJ2-1|TRBV7-2
CASSLGGGRAWNEQFF
>.|TRBJ1-5|TRBV28
CASSLYGVTTNQPQHF
>.|TRBJ2-1|TRBV7-2
CATRRDRAGNEQFF
>.|TRBJ2-3|TRBV30
CAWSISDTQYF
>.|TRBJ2-1|TRBV28
CASNNGDRGSYNEQFF
>.|TRBJ1-1|TRBV19
CASSIAGGTEAFF
>.|TRBJ2-1|TRBV6-6
CASSYVGADNEQFF
>.|TRBJ2-7|TRBV5-1
CASRKRGLAGGLYEQYF
>.|TRBJ2-2|TRBV11-2
CASSPGTAFLWTNTGELFF
>.|TRBJ1-2|TRBV28
CASRTQAGGYTF
>.|TRBJ2-5|TRBV21-1
CASGGQGGETQYF
>.|TRBJ2-3|TRBV15
CATSREVSGMEKDTQYF
>.|TRBJ2-5|TRBV5-1
CASSPGRLIQETQYF
>.|TRBJ2-7|TRBV28
CASSLSRPPYEQYF
>.|TRBJ1-2|TRBV5-4
CASSLAPDREGSYGYTF
>.|TRBJ2-4|TRBV9
CASSISGNKNIQYF
>once|TRBJ1-2|TRBV30
CAWSVPSHNYGYTF
>.|TRBJ2-3|TRBV11-3
CASSEAPDTQYF